This TCR beta chain originates from a study of cytomegalovirus exposure and HLA in healthy donors. Study summary: The roughly 120 validation repertoires matched the roughly 700 first-cohort repertoires in platform, a later analysis reported. General study points: Overall, some 160 TCR beta chains were annotated as cytomegalovirus-associated. Specific recognition of CMV antigens was confirmed in vitro for three chains (all CMV-associated). With high specificity and sensitivity, the classifier reportedly diagnosed cytomegalovirus status.

Worth noting for this clone: Its antigen is unknown.

Assay: immunoSEQ multiplex PCR; the TCRdb copy retains only in-frame clones and omits some. The sample has about 73,000 clones, 95% seen once; the top ten hold 3% to 4%. V lost 2 bases to trimming and J lost 5 bases; unmatched junction nucleotides: 3. CDR1 and CDR2 (germline): SGHNT, YYREEE (reference sequence). This CDR3 comprises 14 residues. This rearrangement joins TRBV5-4 to TRBJ2-3; TRBD2 agrees at 9 bases. This TCR derives from a man aged 18 to 29 in good health and CMV-seronegative. Sample: PBMCs. The CDR3 DNA reads as TGTGCCAGCAGCTTTAGCGGGAGCCAAGATACGCAGTATTTT. Its translation: CASSFSGSQDTQYF. The whole variable domain, filled in from reference TRBV5-4 and TRBJ2-3, reads ETGVTQSPTHLIKTRGQQVTLRCSSQSGHNTVSWYQQALGQGPQFIFQYYREEENGRGNFPPRFSGLQFPNYSSELNVNALELDDSALYLCASSFSGSQDTQYFGPGTRLTVL.